Presented here are 15 T cell receptor beta chains from one specimen sequenced in a study of shared clonotypes between healthy human individuals. Clones were read by immunoSEQ multiplex PCR, and TCRdb kept only the in-frame ones, dropping some. The table shows over a million clones, with roughly 97% occurring only once. Sequenced: naive CD4+ T cells sorted from blood. Subset: CD45RA+ positively selected. Receptors originate from a man aged 25-45 years in good health.

The chain links TRBV5-4 to TRBJ2-5, with 8 bases aligning to TRBD1. CDR1 is SGHNT, CDR2 YYREEE, per germline (reference sequence). The CDR3 totals 15 residues. V lost 4 bases, J lost 1 base, and 6 bases stayed unmatched. The CDR3 is CASSPLDRGQETQYF. The DNA for the CDR3 is TGTGCCAGCAGCCCCCTCGACAGGGGCCAAGAGACCCAGTACTTC.

The J gene is TRBJ2-1, the V gene TRBV6-1; D remains ambiguous. The germline CDR1 and CDR2 sequences are MNHNS and SASEGT. The germline V and J ends were trimmed by 5 bases and 6 bases, with 17 bases remaining between them. This CDR3 spans 15 amino acids. The CDR3 sequence: CASSLRILDLNEQFF. In DNA form, the CDR3 reads TGTGCCAGCAGTTTACGGATCCTCGACCTCAATGAGCAGTTCTTC.

This chain connects TRBV28 to TRBJ2-1; 9 bases agree with TRBD2. There are 15 residues in the CDR3. Trimming removed 3 bases from V and 5 bases from J; junction bases left unmatched: 5. Germline V CDR1 and CDR2: MDHEN, SYDVKM. The CDR3 here is CASSFASGVNNEQFF. The CDR3 bases are TGTGCCAGCAGTTTTGCTAGCGGGGTTAACAATGAGCAGTTCTTC.

The chain carries TRBV2 and TRBJ2-5, with a possible D match to TRBD1 (5 bases). Germline V lookup: CDR1 SNHLY, CDR2 FYNNEI. V shed 5 bases and J shed 2 bases, with 9 bases lying between them. The CDR3 totals 13 residues. CDR3 nucleotides: TGTGCCAGCAGTTGGGGCGGACAAGAGACCCAGTACTTC. Translated, it gives CASSWGGQETQYF.

This clone has only one observation. The chain couples TRBV28 to TRBJ1-5; D remains ambiguous. Germline loops: CDR1 MDHEN, CDR2 SYDVKM. V dropped 5 bases and J dropped 9 bases, with 11 bases sitting between them. This CDR3 comprises 12 residues. The CDR3 DNA is TGTGCCAGCAGTATCGTTGCGGGGCCCCAGCATTTT. It is translated as CASSIVAGPQHF.

This sequence joins TRBV7-2 and TRBJ2-1; 7 positions agree with TRBD1. The length of the CDR3 is 15 residues. J gave up 6 bases and V 5 bases, and 10 bases lay outside the gene matches. CDR1 and CDR2 from the germline V gene are SGHTA and FQGNSA. The DNA for the CDR3 is TGTGCCAGCAGCCACAGAGACAGGGATCGCAATGAGCAGTTCTTC. Translated: CASSHRDRDRNEQFF.

V is TRBV18 and J is TRBJ2-6; the D gene is possibly TRBD1 (5 bases). Trimming shortened V by 3 bases and J by 4 bases, and 10 bases separated the two germline ends. This CDR3 contains 15 residues. From germline, CDR1 is KGHSH and CDR2 LQKENI. This chain's CDR3 is CASSPGGAGANVLTF. CDR3 nucleotide sequence: TGTGCCAGCTCACCGGGTGGGGCGGGGGCCAACGTCCTGACTTTC.

CDR3: CASSENTEDEAFF. In DNA, the CDR3 is TGTGCCAGCAGTGAAAATACGGAAGACGAAGCTTTCTTT. The chain has TRBV2 and TRBJ1-1; no clear D gene. CDR3 size: 13 residues. Between the trimmed V and J ends, which lost 2 bases and 8 bases, there was a span of 12 bases. Germline loops: CDR1 SNHLY, CDR2 FYNNEI.

Details on this clone: The junction departs from germline at one end; a sequencing error may be responsible. The chain joins TRBV7-7 to TRBJ2-2; 10 bases match TRBD2. Germline lookup yields CDR1 SSHAT and CDR2 FNYEAQ (reference sequence). The CDR3 sequence is 16 residues long. The CDR3 reads CASSLAGGQNTGELFF. The DNA for the CDR3 is TGTGCTAGCAGCTTAGCGGGGGGTCAGAACACCGGGGAGCTGTTTTTT.

The chain uses TRBV10-3 and TRBJ2-6; D gene uncertain. This CDR3 comprises 17 residues. CDR1 ENHRY and CDR2 SYGVKD come from the germline V gene. Trimming removed 4 bases at V and 0 bases at J, with 13 bases between. The chain's CDR3 is CAISAESSTSGANVLTF. The CDR3 region has the DNA TGTGCCATCAGTGCAGAGAGCTCAACCTCTGGGGCCAACGTCCTGACTTTC.

This CDR3 is CASSEKTPYISGYTF. The CDR3 DNA reads TGCGCCAGCAGTGAAAAAACACCTTACATAAGTGGCTACACCTTC. J is TRBJ1-2 and V is TRBV10-2, with D unresolved. V lost 3 bases, J lost 7 bases, and 18 bases lay in between. The germline V gene encodes CDR1 WSHSY and CDR2 SAAADI. The CDR3 is 15 residues long.

V and J are TRBV9 and TRBJ2-3; the match to TRBD2 covers 8 bases. The CDR3 contains 16 residues. With V trimmed by 3 bases and J by 2 bases, 8 bases remained unmatched. Germline values: CDR1 SGDLS, CDR2 YYNGEE. CDR3 sequence reads: CASSAPVAGPTDTQYF. Written as DNA, the CDR3 is TGTGCCAGCAGCGCGCCGGTAGCGGGACCCACAGATACGCAGTATTTT.

The rearrangement links TRBV15 to TRBJ1-1; 8 positions match TRBD1. The trim removed 9 bases at V and 0 bases at J, leaving 6 bases unmatched. CDR1 and CDR2 from the germline V gene are LNHNV and YYDKDF (reference sequence). The CDR3 loop spans 14 amino acids. DNA of the CDR3: TGTGCCACTGGGACAGGTGAATTGAACACTGAAGCTTTCTTT. It encodes CATGTGELNTEAFF.

V usage is TRBV11-3 and J usage is TRBJ2-1, with 11 bases lining up with TRBD2. The CDR3 is made up of 17 amino acids. Per germline, CDR1 SGHNT and CDR2 YENEEA. J gave up 7 bases and V 0 bases, and 8 bases lay outside the gene matches. In DNA form, the CDR3 reads TGTGCCAGCAGCTTAGATTTCGGTAGCGGGAGGGTGAATGAGCAGTTCTTC. This sequence encodes CASSLDFGSGRVNEQFF.

This clone has just one count. V and J are TRBV5-1 and TRBJ2-7, with D perhaps matching TRBD2 (5 bases). Trimming stripped 0 bases from V and 3 bases from J, with 16 bases between. Germline CDR1 is SGHRS and CDR2 is YFSETQ. CDR3 length: 16 residues. CDR3 residues: CASSLVVVGDRYEQYF. The CDR3, as DNA: TGCGCCAGCAGCTTGGTTGTGGTGGGAGATCGCTACGAGCAGTACTTC.